This TCR beta chain was found in a study of T cells after yellow fever vaccination. Study details: When fractions had low cell numbers, they were prepared with SMART-Seq v4 Ultra Low Input.

Each CDR3 protein gets one entry after TCRdb re-called the 5' RACE reads with MiXCR. Of about 160,000 distinct CDR3 sequences in the sample, about 7% were seen once. In its sample, this clonotype was seen many times. Its target is not known. General study results and limits: Subsequent booster samples again held most clones from primary vaccination (just under 98% CD4, approximately 86% CD8). A weaker secondary response peaked on day 5, the primary on day 15.

V was pared by 3 bases and J by 2 bases, with 16 bases between. The CDR3 is made up of 16 amino acids. Per the germline V gene, CDR1 is SGHVS and CDR2 is FQNEAQ. The sequencing used CD4+ T cells sorted from PBMCs, collected 5 to 6 days after the first yellow fever vaccination. The chain has TRBV7-8 and TRBJ2-5; possible D gene TRBD1, 5 bases. The sequence derives from a man between 18 and 35 years old who received the YFV17D yellow fever vaccine. CDR3 protein: CASSFLSYRNQETQYF. The CDR3 region has the DNA TGTGCCAGCAGCTTCCTTTCGTACAGGAATCAAGAGACCCAGTACTTC.